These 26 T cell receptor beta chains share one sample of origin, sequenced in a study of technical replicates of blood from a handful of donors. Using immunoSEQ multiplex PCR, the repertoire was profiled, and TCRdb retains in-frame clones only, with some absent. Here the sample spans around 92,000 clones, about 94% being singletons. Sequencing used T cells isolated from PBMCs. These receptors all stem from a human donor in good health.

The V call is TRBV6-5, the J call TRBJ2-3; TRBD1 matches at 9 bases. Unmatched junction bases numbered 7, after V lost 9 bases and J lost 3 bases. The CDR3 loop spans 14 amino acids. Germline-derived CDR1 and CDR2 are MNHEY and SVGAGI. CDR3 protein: CASKGDRDTDTQYF. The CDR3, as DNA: TGTGCCAGTAAAGGGGACAGGGATACAGATACGCAGTATTTT.

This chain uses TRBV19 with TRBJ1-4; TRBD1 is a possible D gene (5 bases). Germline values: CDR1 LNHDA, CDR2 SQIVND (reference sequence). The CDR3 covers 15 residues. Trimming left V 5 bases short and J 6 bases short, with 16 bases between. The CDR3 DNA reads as TGTGCCAGTAGTCCCCCCCATGGGGCTTATGAAAAACTGTTTTTT. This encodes CASSPPHGAYEKLFF.

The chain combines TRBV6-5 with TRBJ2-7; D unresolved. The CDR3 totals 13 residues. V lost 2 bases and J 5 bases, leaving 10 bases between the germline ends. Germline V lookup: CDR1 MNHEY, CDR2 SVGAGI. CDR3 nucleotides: TGTGCCAGCAGTTACAGTACAATGAACGAGCAGTACTTC. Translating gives CASSYSTMNEQYF.

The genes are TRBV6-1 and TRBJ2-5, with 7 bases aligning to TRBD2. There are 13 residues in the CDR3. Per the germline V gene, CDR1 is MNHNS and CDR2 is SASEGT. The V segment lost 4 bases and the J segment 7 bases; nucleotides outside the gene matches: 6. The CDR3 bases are TGTGCCAGCAGTGTAAGCAGGGAGGGGACCCAGTACTTC. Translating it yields CASSVSREGTQYF.

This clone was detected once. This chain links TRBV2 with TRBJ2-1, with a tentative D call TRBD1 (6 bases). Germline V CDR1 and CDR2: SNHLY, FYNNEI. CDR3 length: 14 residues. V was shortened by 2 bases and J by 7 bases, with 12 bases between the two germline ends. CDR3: CASSEPGVLNEQFF. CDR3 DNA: TGTGCCAGCAGTGAACCAGGGGTGCTTAATGAGCAGTTCTTC.

CDR3 nucleotide sequence: TGTGCCAGCAGTACCCTAGCGGGGGGATACAATGAGCAGTTCTTC. Encoded protein: CASSTLAGGYNEQFF. The chain has TRBV27 and TRBJ2-1; 11 bases fit TRBD2. The V gene's germline CDR1 is MNHEY and CDR2 SMNVEV (reference sequence). This CDR3 region has 15 residues. V trimming: 5 bases; J trimming: 4 bases; junction bases outside the gene matches: 4.

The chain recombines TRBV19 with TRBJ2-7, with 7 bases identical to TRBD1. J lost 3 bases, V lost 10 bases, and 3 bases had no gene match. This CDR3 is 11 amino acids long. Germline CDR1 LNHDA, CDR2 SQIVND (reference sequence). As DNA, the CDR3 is TGTGCCACCCGGACAGGCTACGAGCAGTACTTC. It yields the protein CATRTGYEQYF. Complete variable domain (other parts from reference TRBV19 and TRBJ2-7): DGGITQSPKYLFRKEGQNVTLSCEQNLNHDAMYWYRQDPGQGLRLIYYSQIVNDFQKGDIAEGYSVSREKKESFPLTVTSAQKNPTAFYLCATRTGYEQYFGPGTRLTVT.

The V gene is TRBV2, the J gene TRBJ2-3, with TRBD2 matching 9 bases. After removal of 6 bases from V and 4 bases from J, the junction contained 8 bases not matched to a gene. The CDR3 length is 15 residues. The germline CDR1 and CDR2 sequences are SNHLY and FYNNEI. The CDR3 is CASSGLVAGADTQYF. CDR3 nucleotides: TGTGCCAGCAGCGGGTTAGTAGCGGGAGCAGATACGCAGTATTTT.

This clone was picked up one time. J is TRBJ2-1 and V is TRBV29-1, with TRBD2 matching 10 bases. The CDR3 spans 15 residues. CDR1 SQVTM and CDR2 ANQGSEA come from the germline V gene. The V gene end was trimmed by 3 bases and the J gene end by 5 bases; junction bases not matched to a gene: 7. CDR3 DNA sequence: TGCAGCGTTGATTGGGGAGCGGGGGGGCACAATGAGCAGTTCTTC. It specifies CSVDWGAGGHNEQFF.

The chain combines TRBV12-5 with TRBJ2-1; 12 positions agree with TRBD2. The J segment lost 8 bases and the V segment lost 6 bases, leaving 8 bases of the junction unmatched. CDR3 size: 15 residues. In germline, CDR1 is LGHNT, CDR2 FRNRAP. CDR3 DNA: TGTGCTAGTGGCCCGGGGACTAGCGGGTGGGATGAGCAGTTCTTC. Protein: CASGPGTSGWDEQFF.

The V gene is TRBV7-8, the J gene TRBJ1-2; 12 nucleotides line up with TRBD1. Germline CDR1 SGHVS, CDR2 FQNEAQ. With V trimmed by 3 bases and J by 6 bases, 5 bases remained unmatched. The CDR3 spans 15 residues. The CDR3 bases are TGTGCCAGCAGCTTGGGGACAGGGGGCGCGGATGGCTACACCTTC. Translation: CASSLGTGGADGYTF.

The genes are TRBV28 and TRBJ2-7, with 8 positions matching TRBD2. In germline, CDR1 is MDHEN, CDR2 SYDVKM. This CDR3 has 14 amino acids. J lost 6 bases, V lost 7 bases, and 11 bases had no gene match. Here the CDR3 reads CASTIRGGPSEQYF. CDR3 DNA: TGTGCCAGCACCATTCGGGGGGGTCCGAGCGAGCAGTACTTC.

The CDR3 spells CASSLTESGYEQYF. DNA of the CDR3: TGTGCCAGCAGCTTGACGGAGTCCGGCTACGAGCAGTACTTC. The chain employs TRBV7-9 and TRBJ2-7; D is ambiguous. V lost 3 bases to trimming and J lost 3 bases, with 12 bases between them. Germline lookup yields CDR1 SEHNR and CDR2 FQNEAQ (reference sequence). The CDR3 has 14 residues.

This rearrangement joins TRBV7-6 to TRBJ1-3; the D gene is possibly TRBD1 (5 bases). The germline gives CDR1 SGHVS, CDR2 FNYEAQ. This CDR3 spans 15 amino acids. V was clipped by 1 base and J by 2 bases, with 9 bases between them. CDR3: CASSLEADTGNTIYF. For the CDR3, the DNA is TGTGCCAGCAGCTTAGAGGCGGACACTGGAAACACCATATATTTT.

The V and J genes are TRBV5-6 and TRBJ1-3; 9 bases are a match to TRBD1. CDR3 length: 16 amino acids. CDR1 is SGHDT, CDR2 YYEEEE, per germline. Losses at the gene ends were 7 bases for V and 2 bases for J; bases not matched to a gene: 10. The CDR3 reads CASGKWDRAAGNTIYF. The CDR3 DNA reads TGTGCCAGCGGCAAATGGGACAGGGCGGCTGGAAACACCATATATTTT. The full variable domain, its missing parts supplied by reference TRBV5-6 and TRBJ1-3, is DAGVTQSPTHLIKTRGQQVTLRCSPKSGHDTVSWYQQALGQGPQFIFQYYEEEERQRGNFPDRFSGHQFPNYSSELNVNALLLGDSALYLCASGKWDRAAGNTIYFGEGSWLTVV.

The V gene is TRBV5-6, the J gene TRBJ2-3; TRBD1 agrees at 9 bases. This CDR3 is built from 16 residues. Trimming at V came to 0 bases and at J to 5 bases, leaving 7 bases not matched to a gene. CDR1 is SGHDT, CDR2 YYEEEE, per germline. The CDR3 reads CASSLAGQGFRDTQYF. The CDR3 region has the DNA TGTGCCAGCAGCTTGGCCGGACAGGGGTTTAGAGATACGCAGTATTTT. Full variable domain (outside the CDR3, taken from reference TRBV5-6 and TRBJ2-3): DAGVTQSPTHLIKTRGQQVTLRCSPKSGHDTVSWYQQALGQGPQFIFQYYEEEERQRGNFPDRFSGHQFPNYSSELNVNALLLGDSALYLCASSLAGQGFRDTQYFGPGTRLTVL.

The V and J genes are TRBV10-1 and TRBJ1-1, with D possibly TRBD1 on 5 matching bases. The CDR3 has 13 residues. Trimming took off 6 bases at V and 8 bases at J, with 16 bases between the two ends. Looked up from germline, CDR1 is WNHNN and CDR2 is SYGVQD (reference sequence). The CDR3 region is CASSAQKQAEAFF. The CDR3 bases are TGCGCCAGCAGCGCCCAGAAACAGGCAGAAGCTTTCTTT.

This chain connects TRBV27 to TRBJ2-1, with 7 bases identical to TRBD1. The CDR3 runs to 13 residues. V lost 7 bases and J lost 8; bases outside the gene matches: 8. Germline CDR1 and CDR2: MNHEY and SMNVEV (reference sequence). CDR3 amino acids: CASTPTGMYEQFF. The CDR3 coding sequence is TGTGCCAGCACCCCGACAGGGATGTATGAGCAGTTCTTC.

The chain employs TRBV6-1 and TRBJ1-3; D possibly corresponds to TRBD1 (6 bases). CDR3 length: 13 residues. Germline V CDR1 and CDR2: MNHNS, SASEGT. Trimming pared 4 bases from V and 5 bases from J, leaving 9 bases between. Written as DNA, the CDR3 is TGTGCCAGCAGTGGGGACACCCGAAACACCATATATTTT. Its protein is CASSGDTRNTIYF.

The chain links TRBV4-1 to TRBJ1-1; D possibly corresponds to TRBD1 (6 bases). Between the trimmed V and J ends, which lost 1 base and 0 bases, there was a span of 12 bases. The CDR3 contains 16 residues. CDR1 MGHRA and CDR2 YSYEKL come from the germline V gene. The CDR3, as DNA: TGCGCCAGCAGCCAAGCCCCACGACAGGTGAACACTGAAGCTTTCTTT. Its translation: CASSQAPRQVNTEAFF.

The CDR3 reads CASSDLRGYEQYF. The CDR3 DNA is TGTGCCAGCAGTGATTTACGAGGGTACGAGCAGTACTTC. The chain employs TRBV2 and TRBJ2-7; weak D call: TRBD2 (5 bases). This CDR3 has 13 residues. Between the trimmed V and J ends, which lost 3 bases and 4 bases, there was a span of 10 bases. In germline, CDR1 is SNHLY, CDR2 FYNNEI.

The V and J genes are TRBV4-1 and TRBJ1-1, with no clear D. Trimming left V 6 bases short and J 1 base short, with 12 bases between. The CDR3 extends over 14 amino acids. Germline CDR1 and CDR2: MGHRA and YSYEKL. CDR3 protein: CASSHEGKNTEAFF. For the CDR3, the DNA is TGCGCCAGCAGTCACGAGGGCAAGAACACTGAAGCTTTCTTT.

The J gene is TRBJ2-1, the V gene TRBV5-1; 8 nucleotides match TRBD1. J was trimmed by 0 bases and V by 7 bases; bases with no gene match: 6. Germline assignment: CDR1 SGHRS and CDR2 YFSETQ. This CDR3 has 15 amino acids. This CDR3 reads CASHRGTGSYNEQFF. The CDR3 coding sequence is TGCGCCAGCCACCGAGGGACAGGCTCCTACAATGAGCAGTTCTTC.

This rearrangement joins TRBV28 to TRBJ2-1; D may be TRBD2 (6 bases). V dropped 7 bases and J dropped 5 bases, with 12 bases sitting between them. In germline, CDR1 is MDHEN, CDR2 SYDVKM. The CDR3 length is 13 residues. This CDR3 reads CASNGGSNNEQFF. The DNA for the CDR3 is TGTGCCAGCAACGGGGGTTCGAACAATGAGCAGTTCTTC.

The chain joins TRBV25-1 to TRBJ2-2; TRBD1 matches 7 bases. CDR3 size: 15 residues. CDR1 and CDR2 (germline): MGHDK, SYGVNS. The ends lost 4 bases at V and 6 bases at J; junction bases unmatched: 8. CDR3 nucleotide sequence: TGTGCCAGCAGTGTACAGGGGACGGGCGCCGGGGAGCTGTTTTTT. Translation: CASSVQGTGAGELFF.

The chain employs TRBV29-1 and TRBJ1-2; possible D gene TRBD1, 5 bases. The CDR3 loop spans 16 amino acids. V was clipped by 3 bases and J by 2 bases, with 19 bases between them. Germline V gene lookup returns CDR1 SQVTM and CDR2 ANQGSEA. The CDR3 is CSVDQLELSGNYGYTF. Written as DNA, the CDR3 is TGCAGCGTTGATCAGCTGGAGTTGTCAGGGAACTATGGCTACACCTTC. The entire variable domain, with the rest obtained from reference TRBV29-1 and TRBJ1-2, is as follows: SAVISQKPSRDICQRGTSLTIQCQVDSQVTMMFWYRQQPGQSLTLIATANQGSEATYESGFVIDKFPISRPNLTFSTLTVSNMSPEDSSIYLCSVDQLELSGNYGYTFGSGTRLTVV.